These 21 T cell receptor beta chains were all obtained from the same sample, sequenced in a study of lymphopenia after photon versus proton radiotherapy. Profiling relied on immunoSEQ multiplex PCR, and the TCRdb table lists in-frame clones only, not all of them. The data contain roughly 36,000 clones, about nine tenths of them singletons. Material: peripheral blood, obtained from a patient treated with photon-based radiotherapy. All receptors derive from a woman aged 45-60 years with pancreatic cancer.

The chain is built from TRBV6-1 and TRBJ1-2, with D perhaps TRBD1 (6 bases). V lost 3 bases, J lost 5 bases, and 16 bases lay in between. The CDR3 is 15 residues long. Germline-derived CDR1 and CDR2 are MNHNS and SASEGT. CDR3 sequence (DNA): TGTGCCAGCAGTGAGCCTGGTAACAGGGCTTATGGCTACACCTTC. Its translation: CASSEPGNRAYGYTF.

The CDR3 DNA is TGTGCCAGCAGACGGGGGCGGGCGAATGAAAAACTGTTTTTT. Amino acid sequence: CASRRGRANEKLFF. This rearrangement joins TRBV7-2 to TRBJ1-4; the D gene is possibly TRBD1 (6 bases). Germline CDR1 reads SGHTA; CDR2 reads FQGNSA. With 6 bases removed from V and 5 bases from J, the gap between germline ends came to 13 bases. This CDR3 comprises 14 residues.

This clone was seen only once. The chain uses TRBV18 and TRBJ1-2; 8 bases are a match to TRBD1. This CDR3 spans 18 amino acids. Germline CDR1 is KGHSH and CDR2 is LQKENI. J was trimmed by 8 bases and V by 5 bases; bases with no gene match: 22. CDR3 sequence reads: CASSSSKNAGQGVWGYTF. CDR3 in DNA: TGTGCCAGCTCATCGTCAAAGAACGCCGGACAGGGTGTATGGGGCTACACCTTC.

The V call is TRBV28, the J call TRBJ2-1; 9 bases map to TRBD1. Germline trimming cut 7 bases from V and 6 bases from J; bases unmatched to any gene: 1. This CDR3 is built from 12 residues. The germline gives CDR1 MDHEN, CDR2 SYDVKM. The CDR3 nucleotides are TGTGCCAGCAAGGACAGGGGCAATGAGCAGTTCTTC. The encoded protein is CASKDRGNEQFF.

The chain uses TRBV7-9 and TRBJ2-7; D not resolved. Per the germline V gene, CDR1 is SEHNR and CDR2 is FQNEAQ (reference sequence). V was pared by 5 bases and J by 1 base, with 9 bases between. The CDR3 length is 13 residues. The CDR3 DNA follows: TGTGCCAGCAGCCGTGGATATTCCTACGAGCAGTACTTC. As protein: CASSRGYSYEQYF.

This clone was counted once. The CDR3 loop is CASSLGGIRQPQHF. For the CDR3, the DNA is TGTGCCAGCAGCTTGGGAGGAATAAGGCAGCCCCAGCATTTT. This chain uses TRBV5-6 with TRBJ1-5; no firm D call. The V gene lost 0 bases and the J gene lost 7 bases, with 11 bases spanning the gap. Germline V gene sequence: CDR1 SGHDT, CDR2 YYEEEE. The CDR3 is 14 residues long.

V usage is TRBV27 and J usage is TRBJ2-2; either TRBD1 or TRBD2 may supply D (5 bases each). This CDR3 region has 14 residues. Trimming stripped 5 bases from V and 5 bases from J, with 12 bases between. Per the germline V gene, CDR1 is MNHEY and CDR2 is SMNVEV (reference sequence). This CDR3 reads CASSPLGGTGELFF. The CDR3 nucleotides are TGTGCCAGCAGTCCCCTTGGGGGTACCGGGGAGCTGTTTTTT.

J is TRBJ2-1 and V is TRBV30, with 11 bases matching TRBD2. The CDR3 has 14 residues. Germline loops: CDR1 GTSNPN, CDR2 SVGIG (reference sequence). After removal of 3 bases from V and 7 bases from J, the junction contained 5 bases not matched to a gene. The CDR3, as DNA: TGTGCCTGGAGCGGACTAGCGGGCGGGAATGAGCAGTTCTTC. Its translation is CAWSGLAGGNEQFF.

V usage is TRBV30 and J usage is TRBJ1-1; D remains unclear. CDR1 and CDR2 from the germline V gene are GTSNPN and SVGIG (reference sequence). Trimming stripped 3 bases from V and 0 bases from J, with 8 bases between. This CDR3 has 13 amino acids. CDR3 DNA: TGTGCCTGGAGCGTCGAGATGAACACTGAAGCTTTCTTT. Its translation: CAWSVEMNTEAFF.

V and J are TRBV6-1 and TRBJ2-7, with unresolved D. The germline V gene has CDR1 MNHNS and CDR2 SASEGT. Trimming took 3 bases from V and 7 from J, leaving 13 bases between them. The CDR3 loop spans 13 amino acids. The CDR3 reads CASSEKPLWEQYF. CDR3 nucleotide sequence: TGTGCCAGCAGTGAGAAACCCCTTTGGGAGCAGTACTTC.

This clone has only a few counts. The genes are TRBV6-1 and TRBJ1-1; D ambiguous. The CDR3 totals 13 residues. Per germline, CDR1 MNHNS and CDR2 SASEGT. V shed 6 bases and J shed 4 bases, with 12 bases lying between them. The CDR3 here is CASRERAVTEAFF. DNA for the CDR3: TGTGCCAGCAGGGAACGGGCAGTCACTGAAGCTTTCTTT.

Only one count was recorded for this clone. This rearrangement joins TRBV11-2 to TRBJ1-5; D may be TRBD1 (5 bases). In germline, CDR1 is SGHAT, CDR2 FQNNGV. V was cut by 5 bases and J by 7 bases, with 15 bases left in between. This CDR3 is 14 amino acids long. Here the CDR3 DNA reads TGTGCCAGCAGCCGACTCGGGGGGGGGCAGCCCCAGCATTTT. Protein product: CASSRLGGGQPQHF. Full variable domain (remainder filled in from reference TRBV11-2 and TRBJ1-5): EAGVAQSPRYKIIEKRQSVAFWCNPISGHATLYWYQQILGQGPKLLIQFQNNGVVDDSQLPKDRFSAERLKGVDSTLKIQPAKLEDSAVYLCASSRLGGGQPQHFGDGTRLSIL.

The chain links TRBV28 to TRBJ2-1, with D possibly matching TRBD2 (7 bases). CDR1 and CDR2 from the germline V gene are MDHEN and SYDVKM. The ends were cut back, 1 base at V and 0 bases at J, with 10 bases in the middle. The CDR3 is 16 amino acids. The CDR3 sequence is CASSLSRGPSYNEQFF. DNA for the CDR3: TGTGCCAGCAGTTTATCGCGGGGGCCCTCCTACAATGAGCAGTTCTTC.

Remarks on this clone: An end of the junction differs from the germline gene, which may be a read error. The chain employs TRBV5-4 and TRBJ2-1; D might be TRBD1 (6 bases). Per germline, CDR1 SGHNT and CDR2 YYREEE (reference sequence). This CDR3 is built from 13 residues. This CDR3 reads CASSSGTYNGQFF. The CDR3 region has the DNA TGTGCCAGCAGTTCCGGGACATACAATGGGCAGTTCTTC.

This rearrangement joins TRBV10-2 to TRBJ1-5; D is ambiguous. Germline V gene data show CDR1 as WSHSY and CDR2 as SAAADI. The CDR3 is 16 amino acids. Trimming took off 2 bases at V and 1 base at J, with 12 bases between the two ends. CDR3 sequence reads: CASSETQPASNQPQHF. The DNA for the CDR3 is TGCGCCAGCAGTGAGACACAGCCCGCCAGCAATCAGCCCCAGCATTTT.

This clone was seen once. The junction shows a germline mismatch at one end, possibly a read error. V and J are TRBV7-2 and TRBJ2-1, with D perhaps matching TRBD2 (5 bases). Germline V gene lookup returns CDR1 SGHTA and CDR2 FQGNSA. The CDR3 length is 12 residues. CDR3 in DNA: TGTGCCAGCAGCTTAGCGGGGTGGGAGCGGTTCTTC. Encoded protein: CASSLAGWERFF. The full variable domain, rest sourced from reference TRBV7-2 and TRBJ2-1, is GAGVSQSPSNKVTEKGKDVELRCDPISGHTALYWYRQSLGQGLEFLIYFQGNSAPDKSGLPSDRFSAERTGGSVSTLTIQRTQQEDSAVYLCASSLAGWERFFGPGTRLTVL.

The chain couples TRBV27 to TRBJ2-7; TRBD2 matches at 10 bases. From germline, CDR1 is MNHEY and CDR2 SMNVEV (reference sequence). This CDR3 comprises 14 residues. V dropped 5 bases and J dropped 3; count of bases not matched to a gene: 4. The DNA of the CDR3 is TGTGCCAGCAGTCCACTAGCGGGACGCTACGAGCAGTACTTC. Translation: CASSPLAGRYEQYF.

As DNA, the CDR3 is TGTGCCAGCAGCCAAGAGGGCCCGCTTCCAGCCAATGAGCAGTTCTTC. Its translation is CASSQEGPLPANEQFF. The V gene is TRBV14, the J gene TRBJ2-1; D is uncertain. Trimming left V 0 bases short and J 6 bases short, with 15 bases between. The CDR3 has 16 residues. CDR1 SGHDN and CDR2 FVKESK come from the germline V gene.

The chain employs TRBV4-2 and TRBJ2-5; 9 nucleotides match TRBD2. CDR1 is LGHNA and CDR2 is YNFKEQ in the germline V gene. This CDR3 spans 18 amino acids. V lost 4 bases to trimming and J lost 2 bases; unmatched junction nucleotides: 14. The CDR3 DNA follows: TGTGCCAGCAGCCGCCAGCCTAGCGGGATGGGCGCACAAGAGACCCAGTACTTC. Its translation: CASSRQPSGMGAQETQYF.

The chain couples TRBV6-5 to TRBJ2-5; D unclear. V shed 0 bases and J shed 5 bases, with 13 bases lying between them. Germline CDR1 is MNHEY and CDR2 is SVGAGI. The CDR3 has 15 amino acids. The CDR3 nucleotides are TGTGCCAGCAGTTACTCGACGGATGGATGGGAGACCCAGTACTTC. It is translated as CASSYSTDGWETQYF.

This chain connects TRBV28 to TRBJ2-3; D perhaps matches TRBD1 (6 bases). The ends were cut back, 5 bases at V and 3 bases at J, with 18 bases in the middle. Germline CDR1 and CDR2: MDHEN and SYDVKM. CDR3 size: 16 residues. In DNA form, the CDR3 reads TGTGCCAGCAGTCCACAGGGTCGGGGTTGGACAGATACGCAGTATTTT. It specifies CASSPQGRGWTDTQYF.